This T cell receptor beta chain emerged from a study of blood T cell repertoires in COVID-19. Study-wide background: PBMCs, B-cell-depleted T cells, or T cells provided the cDNA or gDNA that made up the material.

This CDR3 contains 13 residues. The ends were cut back, 5 bases at V and 2 bases at J, with 9 bases in the middle. The germline V gene has CDR1 LNHDA and CDR2 SQIVND (reference sequence). In the original analysis: Nucleated cell counts were estimated from reference gene primer amplification. Profiling relied on immunoSEQ multiplex PCR, and the TCRdb table lists in-frame clones only, not all of them. The V and J calls and the clone size are those of that table, but D and trimming were determined from the DNA. The sample lists about 57,000 clones, about 88% occurring once. Specimen: peripheral blood. The source is a human donor in a cohort sampled during active COVID-19. The J gene is TRBJ1-1, the V gene TRBV19, with D unresolved. CDR3 loop: CASSSGQNTEAFF. In nucleotides, the CDR3 is TGTGCCAGTAGTTCTGGCCAAAACACTGAAGCTTTCTTT.